This T cell receptor beta chain stems from a study of blood T cell repertoires in COVID-19. Across the whole study: The United States, Italy and Spain were the sources of the acute and convalescent COVID-19 samples. Sources were T cells, B-cell-depleted T cells, or PBMCs; the material itself was cDNA or gDNA.

This CDR3 contains 19 residues. Germline CDR1 is MNHEY and CDR2 is SMNVEV (reference sequence). Trimming removed 5 bases from V and 5 bases from J; junction bases left unmatched: 12. Assay used: immunoSEQ multiplex PCR; TCRdb lists only in-frame clones, some missing. The sample contains hundreds of thousands of clones, 83% of which appear only once. This sequence joins TRBV27 and TRBJ2-1; 16 bases line up with TRBD2. The sequence derives from a woman in her thirties or forties with active or convalescent COVID-19. The sample taken for sequencing was peripheral blood. This CDR3 reads CASSEGLAGGPRVNNEQFF. The CDR3 nucleotides are TGTGCCAGCAGTGAGGGACTAGCGGGAGGGCCTCGGGTAAACAATGAGCAGTTCTTC.